Below are 23 T cell receptor beta chains sequenced from a single sample in a study of T cells after yellow fever vaccination. TCRdb ran MiXCR on the 5' RACE reads and lists one entry per CDR3 protein. The table records approximately 180,000 distinct CDR3 sequences, approximately 6.2% of them present only once. The sample consisted of CD4+ T cells sorted from PBMCs, taken on the day of the first yellow fever vaccination. These receptors came from a man in his late teens or twenties who received the YFV17D yellow fever vaccine.

This clonotype was found many times. The chain carries TRBV2 and TRBJ2-1; D is possibly TRBD1 or TRBD2 (5 bases each). Germline V gives CDR1 SNHLY, CDR2 FYNNEI. Trimming shortened V by 0 bases and J by 0 bases, and 9 bases separated the two germline ends. There are 16 residues in the CDR3. CDR3 in amino acids: CASSEAQRGSYNEQFF. The CDR3 DNA reads as TGTGCCAGCAGTGAAGCTCAGAGGGGCTCCTACAATGAGCAGTTCTTC.

This clonotype was counted many times. The J gene is TRBJ2-2, the V gene TRBV3-1, with TRBD2 matching 7 bases. Germline V gene lookup returns CDR1 LGHDT and CDR2 YNNKEL (reference sequence). V was pared by 4 bases and J by 5 bases, with 13 bases of the junction left unmatched. This CDR3 has 17 amino acids. CDR3 bases: TGTGCCAGCAGCCTGCGACTCGCAGGGAGGGGAACCGGGGAGCTGTTTTTT. Protein sequence: CASSLRLAGRGTGELFF.

In its sample, this clonotype was seen many times. This rearrangement joins TRBV5-4 to TRBJ2-7; 10 bases are a match to TRBD2. From germline, CDR1 is SGHNT and CDR2 YYREEE (reference sequence). The CDR3 covers 14 residues. Germline trimming cut 3 bases from V and 3 bases from J; bases unmatched to any gene: 3. CDR3 residues: CASSSLAGNYEQYF. CDR3 bases: TGTGCCAGCAGCTCACTAGCGGGGAACTACGAGCAGTACTTC.

This clonotype was counted many times. The chain couples TRBV6-5 to TRBJ2-3, with D perhaps matching TRBD2 (7 bases). The CDR3 is 15 amino acids. V dropped 2 bases and J dropped 5 bases, with 14 bases sitting between them. Per the germline V gene, CDR1 is MNHEY and CDR2 is SVGAGI. The CDR3 protein is CASSYGGARIDTQYF. Here the CDR3 DNA reads TGTGCCAGCAGTTACGGGGGGGCCCGGATAGATACGCAGTATTTT.

The table lists this clonotype with a few counts. The genes are TRBV6-1 and TRBJ2-5, with D maybe TRBD2 (5 bases). The V end was cut by 4 bases, the J end by 5 bases, with 20 bases between. The CDR3 contains 16 residues. CDR1 is MNHNS and CDR2 is SASEGT in the germline V gene. CDR3 region: CASSVGANPRPETQYF. Written as DNA, the CDR3 is TGTGCCAGCAGTGTGGGAGCGAACCCCCGCCCGGAGACCCAGTACTTC.

This clonotype was observed a handful of times. This chain connects TRBV12-3 or TRBV12-4 to TRBJ1-5; 7 nucleotides agree with TRBD1. This CDR3 comprises 15 residues. V lost 7 bases and J lost 4; bases outside the gene matches: 10. As DNA, the CDR3 is TGTGCCAGCAAAGACCGGGACAGAGAAAATCAGCCCCAGCATTTT. Translating gives CASKDRDRENQPQHF.

This clonotype was counted many times. The rearrangement joins TRBV7-2 to TRBJ2-5, with D unclear. V lost 5 bases, J lost 9 bases, and 19 bases lay in between. The CDR3 is 14 residues long. Germline values: CDR1 SGHTA, CDR2 FQGNSA. The CDR3: CASSPRRLPGAQYF. In DNA, the CDR3 is TGTGCCAGCAGCCCACGTAGACTGCCCGGAGCCCAGTACTTC. The full variable domain, its missing parts supplied by reference TRBV7-2 and TRBJ2-5, is GAGVSQSPSNKVTEKGKDVELRCDPISGHTALYWYRQSLGQGLEFLIYFQGNSAPDKSGLPSDRFSAERTGGSVSTLTIQRTQQEDSAVYLCASSPRRLPGAQYFGPGTRLLVL.

In regard to this clonotype: This may arise from a read error, as a much more abundant clone is one base away. The chain links TRBV11-1 to TRBJ2-5; 8 bases map to TRBD1. CDR3 size: 13 residues. The germline V gene encodes CDR1 SGHAT and CDR2 FQDESV (reference sequence). The CDR3 sequence: CASSPGGREIQYF. CDR3 sequence (DNA): TGTGCCAGCAGCCCAGGGGGCCGGGAGATCCAGTACTTC.

This clonotype was counted many times. The rearrangement links TRBV7-9 to TRBJ2-5, with D possibly being TRBD1 (6 bases). From germline, CDR1 is SEHNR and CDR2 FQNEAQ (reference sequence). The CDR3 is 14 amino acids. V dropped 1 base and J dropped 1 base, with 7 bases sitting between them. This chain's CDR3 is CASSLVDSQETQYF. The CDR3 nucleotides are TGTGCCAGCAGCTTAGTGGACAGCCAAGAGACCCAGTACTTC.

This chain connects TRBV6-5 to TRBJ2-5; D gene unclear. The CDR3 contains 14 residues. CDR1 and CDR2 from the germline V gene are MNHEY and SVGAGI. V shed 2 bases and J shed 5 bases, with 12 bases lying between them. In nucleotides, the CDR3 is TGTGCCAGCAGTTACGGAAAGGTCCATGAGACCCAGTACTTC. This codes for CASSYGKVHETQYF.

The rearrangement joins TRBV3-1 to TRBJ1-2, with TRBD1 identical over 8 bases. In germline, CDR1 is LGHDT, CDR2 YNNKEL (reference sequence). This CDR3 comprises 14 residues. With 5 bases clipped from V and 2 bases from J, the junction kept 4 bases outside the gene matches. CDR3 in amino acids: CASSFWTGNYGYTF. CDR3 in DNA: TGTGCCAGCAGCTTCTGGACAGGGAACTATGGCTACACCTTC.

This clonotype has ten or more counts. The chain employs TRBV6-5 and TRBJ1-2, with TRBD1 identical over 8 bases. The V segment lost 4 bases and the J segment 7 bases; nucleotides outside the gene matches: 5. CDR1 and CDR2 (germline): MNHEY, SVGAGI. The CDR3 is 13 residues long. The CDR3 loop is CASSWDRSSGYTF. The CDR3 DNA is TGTGCCAGCAGTTGGGACAGGTCATCTGGCTACACCTTC.

The gene calls are TRBV5-6 and TRBJ2-5; 7 bases line up with TRBD1. The CDR3 runs to 14 residues. J lost 5 bases, V lost 2 bases, and 6 bases had no gene match. CDR1 SGHDT and CDR2 YYEEEE come from the germline V gene. CDR3 DNA sequence: TGTGCCAGCAGCTTCCGGACAGGAAGGGAGACCCAGTACTTC. Protein: CASSFRTGRETQYF.

This clonotype appeared many times. CDR3 DNA: TGTGCCAGCAGCGTGATATTAGATACGCAGTATTTT. Translated: CASSVILDTQYF. The gene calls are TRBV9 and TRBJ2-3; D gene uncertain. The CDR3 loop spans 12 amino acids. Germline lookup yields CDR1 SGDLS and CDR2 YYNGEE. Trimming cost V 2 bases and J 5 bases, with 6 bases left between them.

V usage is TRBV5-4 and J usage is TRBJ2-2, with D unresolved. In germline, CDR1 is SGHNT, CDR2 YYREEE (reference sequence). CDR3 length: 14 residues. The V and J ends lost 5 bases and 0 bases respectively, with 8 bases between them. The CDR3 sequence is CASRPDPNTGELFF. The CDR3 nucleotides are TGTGCCAGCAGACCGGACCCGAACACCGGGGAGCTGTTTTTT.

The chain recombines TRBV21-1 with TRBJ2-1. TRBV21-1 is described as a pseudogene. The CDR3 has 16 residues. In DNA, the CDR3 is TGTGCCAGCAGCGTAACCCAACGAGACATCTACAATGAGCAGTTCTTC. This codes for CASSVTQRDIYNEQFF.

In its sample, this clonotype was seen many times. V usage is TRBV10-3 and J usage is TRBJ2-1; 11 bases are a match to TRBD2. After removal of 10 bases from V and 5 bases from J, the junction contained 10 bases not matched to a gene. CDR1 is ENHRY and CDR2 is SYGVKD in the germline V gene. The CDR3 consists of 15 residues. The DNA for the CDR3 is TGTGCCAGCCGCCTTCCGGGACTAGCGGACAATGAGCAGTTCTTC. Amino acids: CASRLPGLADNEQFF.

V usage is TRBV18 and J usage is TRBJ1-1; D is uncertain. The CDR3 runs to 14 residues. Looked up from germline, CDR1 is KGHSH and CDR2 is LQKENI. Trimming shortened V by 3 bases and J by 6 bases, and 14 bases separated the two germline ends. The CDR3 sequence: CASSPTGGMAEAFF. CDR3 nucleotides: TGTGCCAGCTCACCCACTGGAGGTATGGCTGAAGCTTTCTTT.

The chain has TRBV6-4 and TRBJ1-2; a possible D gene is TRBD1 (5 bases). This CDR3 has 12 residues. CDR1 MRHNA and CDR2 SNTAGT come from the germline V gene. V shed 4 bases and J shed 8 bases, with 11 bases lying between them. The CDR3 DNA sequence: TGTGCCAGCAGTGCCTCCGAGGGGGGCTACACCTTC. It codes for CASSASEGGYTF.

This clonotype was observed many times. The V call is TRBV7-3, the J call TRBJ2-2, with D uncertain. Looked up from germline, CDR1 is SGHTA and CDR2 is FQGTGA. V lost 3 bases and J 0 bases, leaving 11 bases between the germline ends. The CDR3 has 16 amino acids. For the CDR3, the DNA is TGTGCCAGCAGCTTCAACACGGGTGCGAACACCGGGGAGCTGTTTTTT. It encodes CASSFNTGANTGELFF.

Many counts were recorded for this clonotype. The rearrangement joins TRBV20-1 to TRBJ2-7; 8 bases align to TRBD1. Trimming at V came to 0 bases and at J to 3 bases, leaving 4 bases not matched to a gene. CDR3 length: 14 residues. Germline values: CDR1 DFQATT, CDR2 SNEGSKA (reference sequence). The CDR3 protein is CSARDETGVYEQYV. The CDR3 DNA is TGCAGTGCTAGAGATGAGACAGGGGTCTACGAGCAGTACGTC.

This clonotype has a count of ten or more. The chain combines TRBV7-2 with TRBJ1-1, with D perhaps TRBD1 (6 bases). CDR3 length: 13 residues. V dropped 4 bases and J dropped 10 bases, with 16 bases sitting between them. Per the germline V gene, CDR1 is SGHTA and CDR2 is FQGNSA. The CDR3 region has the DNA TGTGCCAGCAGCTCCGGACAGCTCGGTAGAGCTTTCTTT. Its translation is CASSSGQLGRAFF. Supplemented by reference TRBV7-2 and TRBJ1-1, the full variable domain reads GAGVSQSPSNKVTEKGKDVELRCDPISGHTALYWYRQSLGQGLEFLIYFQGNSAPDKSGLPSDRFSAERTGGSVSTLTIQRTQQEDSAVYLCASSSGQLGRAFFGQGTRLTVV.

This clonotype was seen at least ten times. This sequence joins TRBV7-2 and TRBJ2-1; D might be TRBD2 (5 bases). Germline lookup yields CDR1 SGHTA and CDR2 FQGNSA. Deletions cut 5 bases from V and 9 bases from J, with 14 bases between. This CDR3 comprises 13 residues. The CDR3 reads CASSMGAGSEQFF. The CDR3 coding sequence is TGTGCCAGCAGCATGGGTGCGGGCAGTGAGCAGTTCTTC.